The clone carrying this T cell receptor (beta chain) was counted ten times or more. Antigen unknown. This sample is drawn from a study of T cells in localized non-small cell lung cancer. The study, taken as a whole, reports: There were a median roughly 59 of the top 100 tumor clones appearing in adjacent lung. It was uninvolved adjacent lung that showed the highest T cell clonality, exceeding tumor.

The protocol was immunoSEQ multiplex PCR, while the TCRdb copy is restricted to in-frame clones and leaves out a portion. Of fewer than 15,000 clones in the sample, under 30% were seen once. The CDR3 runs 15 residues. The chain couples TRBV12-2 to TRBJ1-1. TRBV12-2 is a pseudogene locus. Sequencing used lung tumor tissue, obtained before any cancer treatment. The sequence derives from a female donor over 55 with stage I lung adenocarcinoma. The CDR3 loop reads CATRGSRLLNTEAFF. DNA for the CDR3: TGTGCCACCCGGGGGTCGCGACTTTTGAACACTGAAGCTTTCTTT.